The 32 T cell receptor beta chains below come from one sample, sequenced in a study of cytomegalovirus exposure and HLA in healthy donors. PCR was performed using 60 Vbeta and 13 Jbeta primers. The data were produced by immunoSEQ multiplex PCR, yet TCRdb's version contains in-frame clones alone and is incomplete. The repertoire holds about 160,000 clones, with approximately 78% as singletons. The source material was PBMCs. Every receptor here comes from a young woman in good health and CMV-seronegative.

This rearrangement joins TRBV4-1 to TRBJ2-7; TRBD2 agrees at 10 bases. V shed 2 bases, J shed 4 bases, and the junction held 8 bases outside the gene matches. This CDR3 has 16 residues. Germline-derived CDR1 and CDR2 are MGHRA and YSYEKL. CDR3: CASSQRSGGASYEQYF. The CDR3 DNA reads TGCGCCAGCAGCCAAAGAAGCGGGGGGGCATCTTACGAGCAGTACTTC.

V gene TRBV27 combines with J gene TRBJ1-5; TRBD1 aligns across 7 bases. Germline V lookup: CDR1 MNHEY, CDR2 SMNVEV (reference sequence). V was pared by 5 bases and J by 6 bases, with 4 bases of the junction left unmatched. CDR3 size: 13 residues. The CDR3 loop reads CASSLTGSQPQHF. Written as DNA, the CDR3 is TGTGCCAGCAGTCTGACAGGGTCTCAGCCCCAGCATTTT.

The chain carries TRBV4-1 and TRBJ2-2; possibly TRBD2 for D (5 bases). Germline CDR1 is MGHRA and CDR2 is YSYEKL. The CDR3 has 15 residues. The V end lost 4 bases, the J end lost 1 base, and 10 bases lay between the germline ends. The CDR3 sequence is CASSPRRENTGELFF. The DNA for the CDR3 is TGCGCCAGCAGCCCTAGACGGGAGAACACCGGGGAGCTGTTTTTT.

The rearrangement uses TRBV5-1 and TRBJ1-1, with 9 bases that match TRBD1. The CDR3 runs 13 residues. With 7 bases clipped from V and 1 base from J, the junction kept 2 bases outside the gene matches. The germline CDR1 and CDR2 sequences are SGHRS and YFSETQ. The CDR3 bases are TGCGCCAGCCGGACAGGGGAGAACACTGAAGCTTTCTTT. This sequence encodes CASRTGENTEAFF.

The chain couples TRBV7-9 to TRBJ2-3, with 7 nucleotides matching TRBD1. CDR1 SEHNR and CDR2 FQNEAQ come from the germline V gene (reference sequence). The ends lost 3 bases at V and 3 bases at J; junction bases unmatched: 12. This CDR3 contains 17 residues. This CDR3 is CASSFLTGQLTTDTQYF. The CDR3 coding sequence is TGTGCCAGCAGCTTCCTCACGGGACAGTTGACTACAGATACGCAGTATTTT.

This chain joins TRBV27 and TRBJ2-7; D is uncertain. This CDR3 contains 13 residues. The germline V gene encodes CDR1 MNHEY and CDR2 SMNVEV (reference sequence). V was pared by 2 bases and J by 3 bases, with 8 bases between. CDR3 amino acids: CASSLDWNYEQYF. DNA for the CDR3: TGTGCCAGCAGTTTAGACTGGAACTACGAGCAGTACTTC.

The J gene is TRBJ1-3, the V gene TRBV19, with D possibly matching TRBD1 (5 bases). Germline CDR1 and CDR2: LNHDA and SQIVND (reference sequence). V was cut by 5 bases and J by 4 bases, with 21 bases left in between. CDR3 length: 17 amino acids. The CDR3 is CASSPGQNPSMGNTIYF. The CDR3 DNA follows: TGTGCCAGTAGTCCCGGACAAAACCCAAGTATGGGAAACACCATATATTTT.

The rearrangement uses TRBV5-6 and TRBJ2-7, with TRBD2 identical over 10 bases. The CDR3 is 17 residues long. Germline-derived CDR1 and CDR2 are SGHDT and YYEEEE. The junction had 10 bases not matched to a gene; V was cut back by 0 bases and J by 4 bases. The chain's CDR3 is CASSLAPSGRNNYEQYF. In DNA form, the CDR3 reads TGTGCCAGCAGCTTGGCCCCTAGCGGGAGAAACAATTACGAGCAGTACTTC.

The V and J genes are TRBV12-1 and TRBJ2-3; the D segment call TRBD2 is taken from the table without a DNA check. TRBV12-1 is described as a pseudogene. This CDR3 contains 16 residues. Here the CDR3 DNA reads TGTGCCAGCAGCGTCCCGGAGCGGGAGGCCCCAGATACGCAGTATTTT. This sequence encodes CASSVPEREAPDTQYF.

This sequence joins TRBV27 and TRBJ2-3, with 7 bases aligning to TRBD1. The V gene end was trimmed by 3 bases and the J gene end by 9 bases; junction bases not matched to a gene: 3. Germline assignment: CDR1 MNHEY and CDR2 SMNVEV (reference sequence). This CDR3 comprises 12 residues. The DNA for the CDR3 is TGTGCCAGCAGTTTCGACAGGGACACGCAGTATTTT. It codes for CASSFDRDTQYF.

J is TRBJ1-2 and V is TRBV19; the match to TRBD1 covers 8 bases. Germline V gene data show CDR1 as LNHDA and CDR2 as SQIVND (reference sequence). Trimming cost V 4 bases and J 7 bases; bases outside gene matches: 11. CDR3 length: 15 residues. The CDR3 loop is CASSTGGFSGTGYTF. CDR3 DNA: TGTGCCAGTAGTACAGGGGGCTTTTCTGGAACTGGCTACACCTTC.

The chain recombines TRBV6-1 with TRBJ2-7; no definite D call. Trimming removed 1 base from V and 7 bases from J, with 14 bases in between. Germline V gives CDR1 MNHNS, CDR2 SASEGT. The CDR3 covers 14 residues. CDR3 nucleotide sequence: TGTGCCAGCAGTGAAGAGGCCCGCGCTAGGGAGCAGTACTTC. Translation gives CASSEEARAREQYF.

The DNA for the CDR3 is TGTGCCAGCAGCTTAAGACCGTATGGACAGGGAAACTCTGGAAACACCATATATTTT. Protein product: CASSLRPYGQGNSGNTIYF. The chain uses TRBV7-8 and TRBJ1-3, with 8 bases identical to TRBD1. The CDR3 consists of 19 residues. In germline, CDR1 is SGHVS, CDR2 FQNEAQ. The V segment lost 2 bases and the J segment 0 bases; nucleotides outside the gene matches: 12.

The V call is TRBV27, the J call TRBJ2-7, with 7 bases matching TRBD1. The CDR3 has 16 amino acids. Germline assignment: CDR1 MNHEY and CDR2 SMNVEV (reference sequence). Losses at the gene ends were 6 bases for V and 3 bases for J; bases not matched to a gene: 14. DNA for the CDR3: TGTGCCAGCAGCAGAAACGGGGACAGCCAAAACTACGAGCAGTACTTC. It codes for CASSRNGDSQNYEQYF.

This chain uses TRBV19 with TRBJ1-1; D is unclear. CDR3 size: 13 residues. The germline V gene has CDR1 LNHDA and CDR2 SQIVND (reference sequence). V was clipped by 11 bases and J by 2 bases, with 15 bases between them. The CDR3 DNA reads TGTGCCGCATCCTACGCCTCAAACACTGAAGCTTTCTTT. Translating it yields CAASYASNTEAFF.

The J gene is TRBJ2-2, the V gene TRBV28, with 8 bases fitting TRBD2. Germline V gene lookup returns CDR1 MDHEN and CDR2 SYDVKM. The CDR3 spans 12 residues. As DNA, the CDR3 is TGTGCTTCGGCTAGCGGGACCGGGGAGCTGTTTTTT. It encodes CASASGTGELFF. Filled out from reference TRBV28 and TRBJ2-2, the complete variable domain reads DVKVTQSSRYLVKRTGEKVFLECVQDMDHENMFWYRQDPGLGLRLIYFSYDVKMKEKGDIPEGYSVSREKKERFSLILESASTNQTSMYLCASASGTGELFFGEGSRLTVL.

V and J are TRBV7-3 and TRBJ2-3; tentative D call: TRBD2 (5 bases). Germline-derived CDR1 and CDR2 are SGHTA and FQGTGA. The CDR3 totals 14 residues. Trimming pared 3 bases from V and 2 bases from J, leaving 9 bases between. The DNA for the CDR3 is TGTGCCAGCAGCTTCGCGGGCCCCACAGATACGCAGTATTTT. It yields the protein CASSFAGPTDTQYF. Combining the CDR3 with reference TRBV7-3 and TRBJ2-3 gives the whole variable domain GAGVSQTPSNKVTEKGKYVELRCDPISGHTALYWYRQSLGQGPEFLIYFQGTGAADDSGLPNDRFFAVRPEGSVSTLKIQRTERGDSAVYLCASSFAGPTDTQYFGPGTRLTVL.

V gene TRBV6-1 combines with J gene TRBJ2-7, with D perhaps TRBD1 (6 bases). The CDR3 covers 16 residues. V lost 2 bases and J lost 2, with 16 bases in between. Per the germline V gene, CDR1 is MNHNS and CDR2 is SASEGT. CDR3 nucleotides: TGTGCCAGCAGTGAAAATTCAGGGCAGGGGACCTACGAGCAGTACTTC. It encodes CASSENSGQGTYEQYF.

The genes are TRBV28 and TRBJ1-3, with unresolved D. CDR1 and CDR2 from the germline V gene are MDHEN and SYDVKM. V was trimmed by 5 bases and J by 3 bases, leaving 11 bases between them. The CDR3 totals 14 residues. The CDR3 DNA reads TGTGCCAGCAGTCCCGGAGTTCGTGGAAACACCATATATTTT. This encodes CASSPGVRGNTIYF.

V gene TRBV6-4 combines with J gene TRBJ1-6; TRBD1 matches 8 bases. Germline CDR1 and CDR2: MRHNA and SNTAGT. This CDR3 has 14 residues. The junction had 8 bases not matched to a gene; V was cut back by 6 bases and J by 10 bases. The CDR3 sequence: CASSLVGQGSPLHF. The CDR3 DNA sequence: TGTGCCAGCAGCCTAGTCGGACAGGGCTCACCCCTCCACTTT.

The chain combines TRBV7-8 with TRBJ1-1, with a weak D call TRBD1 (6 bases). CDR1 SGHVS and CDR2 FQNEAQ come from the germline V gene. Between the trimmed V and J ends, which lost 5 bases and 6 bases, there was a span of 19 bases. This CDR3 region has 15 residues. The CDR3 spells CASSLRGGAGAEAFF. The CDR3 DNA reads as TGTGCCAGCAGCCTGAGGGGGGGGGCTGGGGCTGAAGCTTTCTTT.

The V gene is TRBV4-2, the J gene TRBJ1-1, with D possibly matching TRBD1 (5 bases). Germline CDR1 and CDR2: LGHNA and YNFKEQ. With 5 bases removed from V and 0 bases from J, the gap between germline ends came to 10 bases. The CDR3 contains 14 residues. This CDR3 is CASSTRQLNTEAFF. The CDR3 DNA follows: TGTGCCAGCAGCACAAGACAGTTGAACACTGAAGCTTTCTTT.

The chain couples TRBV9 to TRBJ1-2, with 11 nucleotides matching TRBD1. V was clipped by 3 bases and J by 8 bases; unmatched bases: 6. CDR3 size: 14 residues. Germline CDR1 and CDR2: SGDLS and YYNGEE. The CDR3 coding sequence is TGTGCCAGCAGCGCCGGGACAGGGGGAGAAGGCTACACCTTC. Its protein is CASSAGTGGEGYTF.

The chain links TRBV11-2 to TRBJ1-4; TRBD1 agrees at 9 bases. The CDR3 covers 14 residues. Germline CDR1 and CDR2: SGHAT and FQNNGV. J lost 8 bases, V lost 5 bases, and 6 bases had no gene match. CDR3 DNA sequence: TGTGCCAGCAGCCCCCCCGACAGGGGGGAAAAACTGTTTTTT. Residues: CASSPPDRGEKLFF.

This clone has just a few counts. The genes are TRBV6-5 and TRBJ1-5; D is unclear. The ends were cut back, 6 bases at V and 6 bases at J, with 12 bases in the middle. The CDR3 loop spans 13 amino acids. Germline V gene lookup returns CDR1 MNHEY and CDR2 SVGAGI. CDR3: CASSPSPSQPQHF. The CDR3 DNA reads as TGTGCCAGCAGCCCATCCCCCAGTCAGCCCCAGCATTTT.

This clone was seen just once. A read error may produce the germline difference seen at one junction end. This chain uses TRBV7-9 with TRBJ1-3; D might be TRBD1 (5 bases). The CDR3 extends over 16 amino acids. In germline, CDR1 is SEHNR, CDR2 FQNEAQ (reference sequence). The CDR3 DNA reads TGTTCCAGCAGCTTCCTGGGGGGGAGAACGGATGACACCATATATTTT. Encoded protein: CSSSFLGGRTDDTIYF.

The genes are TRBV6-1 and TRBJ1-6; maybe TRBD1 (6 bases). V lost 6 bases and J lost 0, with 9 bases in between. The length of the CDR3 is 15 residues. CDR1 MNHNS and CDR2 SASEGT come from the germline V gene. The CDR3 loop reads CASRGQSSYNSPLHF. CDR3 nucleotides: TGTGCCAGCAGGGGACAAAGCTCCTATAATTCACCCCTCCACTTT.

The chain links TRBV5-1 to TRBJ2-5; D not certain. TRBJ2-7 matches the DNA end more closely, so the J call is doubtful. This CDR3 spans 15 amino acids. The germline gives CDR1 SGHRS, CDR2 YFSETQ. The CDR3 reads CASSLRFGGSYEQYF. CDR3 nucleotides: TGCGCCAGCAGCTTGCGGTTTGGCGGCTCCTACGAGCAGTACTTC.

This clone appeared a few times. The CDR3 sequence: CASSPGVSDTQYF. CDR3 in DNA: TGCGCCAGCAGCCCCGGGGTTTCAGATACGCAGTATTTT. The chain uses TRBV5-1 and TRBJ2-3, with D maybe TRBD2 (5 bases). The CDR3 contains 13 residues. With 4 bases removed from V and 4 bases from J, the gap between germline ends came to 10 bases. Per germline, CDR1 SGHRS and CDR2 YFSETQ.

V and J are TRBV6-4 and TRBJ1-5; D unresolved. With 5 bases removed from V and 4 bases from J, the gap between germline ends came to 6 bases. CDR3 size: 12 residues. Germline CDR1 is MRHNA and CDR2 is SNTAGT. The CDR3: CASSPRNQPQHF. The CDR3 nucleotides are TGTGCCAGCAGTCCCAGGAATCAGCCCCAGCATTTT.

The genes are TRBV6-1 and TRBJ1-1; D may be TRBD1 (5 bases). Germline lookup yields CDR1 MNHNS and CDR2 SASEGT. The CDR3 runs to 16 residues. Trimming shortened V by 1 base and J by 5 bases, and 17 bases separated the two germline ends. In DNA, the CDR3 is TGTGCCAGCAGTGAAGTATTAGGGGATATTAGGACTGAAGCTTTCTTT. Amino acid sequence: CASSEVLGDIRTEAFF.

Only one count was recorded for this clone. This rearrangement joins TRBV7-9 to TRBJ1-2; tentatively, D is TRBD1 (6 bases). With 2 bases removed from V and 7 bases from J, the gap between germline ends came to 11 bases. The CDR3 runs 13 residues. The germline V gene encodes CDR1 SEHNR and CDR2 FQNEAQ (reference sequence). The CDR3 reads CASSLQGLGGYTF. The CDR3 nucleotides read TGTGCCAGCAGCTTACAGGGGTTGGGTGGCTACACCTTC. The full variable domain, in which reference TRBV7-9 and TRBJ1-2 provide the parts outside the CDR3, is DTGVSQNPRHKITKRGQNVTFRCDPISEHNRLYWYRQTLGQGPEFLTYFQNEAQLEKSRLLSDRFSAERPKGSFSTLEIQRTEQGDSAMYLCASSLQGLGGYTFGSGTRLTVV.